This T cell receptor beta chain was obtained from a study of T cell repertoires in cytomegalovirus infection. Study-level background: Public TCR beta signatures provided an indication of both CMV infection and a matching HLA type.

This clonotype was detected ten times or more. The antigen is undetermined. In TCRdb, the reads were re-called with MiXCR into one record per CDR3 protein. The repertoire consists of about 150,000 distinct CDR3 sequences, with around 20% occurring once and the leading ten covering approximately 11%. The study's findings and limits: Predominance within the ex vivo response was attributable to HLA-C-restricted CMV-specific TCR beta clonotypes. Summed frequency of shared TCR beta families picked out CMV carriers who also had the relevant HLA.

Germline V gives CDR1 SGHDN, CDR2 FVKESK. This CDR3 has 14 residues. The V end lost 3 bases, the J end lost 4 bases, and 12 bases lay between the germline ends. Source material: PBMCs. V and J are TRBV14 and TRBJ2-5; weak D call: TRBD1 (5 bases). This receptor was obtained from a human donor in good health (CMV status not recorded). Some clones in this sample may be carry-over from other donors' samples. CDR3: CASSQFRGGETQYF. Here the CDR3 DNA reads TGTGCCAGCAGCCAGTTTAGGGGCGGAGAGACCCAGTACTTC.